The 5 T cell receptor beta chains in this list originate from one sample, sequenced in a study of T cell clones after liver transplantation. The assay was immunoSEQ multiplex PCR, and TCRdb's table has in-frame clones only and misses some. The table records some 110,000 clones, approximately 90% of them present only once. Sequenced here: CD4+ T cells from blood, sampled 12 months after liver transplant. Receptor source: a human patient who received a liver transplant. Some T cells could come from the graft donor.

CDR3 sequence: CSVDEPNTEAFF. The DNA for the CDR3 is TGCAGCGTTGATGAGCCCAACACTGAAGCTTTCTTT. The chain couples TRBV29-1 to TRBJ1-1; D remains unclear. CDR3 size: 12 residues. Germline V gene sequence: CDR1 SQVTM, CDR2 ANQGSEA. Deletions cut 3 bases from V and 2 bases from J, with 7 bases between.

The chain carries TRBV9 and TRBJ2-3, with D unresolved. This CDR3 spans 13 amino acids. Looked up from germline, CDR1 is SGDLS and CDR2 is YYNGEE. V lost 0 bases and J 6 bases, leaving 8 bases between the germline ends. The DNA of the CDR3 is TGTGCCAGCAGCGTAGACTTCGGGGATACGCAGTATTTT. Protein product: CASSVDFGDTQYF.

The chain is built from TRBV21-1 and TRBJ2-2; whether TRBD2, the table's D call, matches the DNA was not checked. TRBV21-1 is a pseudogene locus. The CDR3 consists of 14 residues. The CDR3 nucleotides are TGTGCCAGCAAAGGGCCGCGGGTCACCGGGGAGCTGTTTTTT. Protein sequence: CASKGPRVTGELFF.

This clone is a singleton in its sample. The rearrangement links TRBV19 to TRBJ1-1; 7 nucleotides align to TRBD1. The CDR3 consists of 14 residues. CDR1 and CDR2 from the germline V gene are LNHDA and SQIVND (reference sequence). V lost 3 bases, J lost 7 bases, and 8 bases stayed unmatched. CDR3 sequence: CASSIMGTDLEAFF. The DNA of the CDR3 is TGTGCCAGTAGTATTATGGGGACAGACCTTGAAGCTTTCTTT.

This chain links TRBV9 with TRBJ2-5; tentatively, D is TRBD1 (7 bases). Germline CDR1 SGDLS, CDR2 YYNGEE. Trimming took off 1 base at V and 5 bases at J, with 15 bases between the two ends. The CDR3 sequence is 15 residues long. As DNA, the CDR3 is TGTGCCAGCAGCGTATACCAGGGGGGCGAGGAGACCCAGTACTTC. Amino acids: CASSVYQGGEETQYF. The whole variable domain, filled in from reference TRBV9 and TRBJ2-5, reads DSGVTQTPKHLITATGQRVTLRCSPRSGDLSVYWYQQSLDQGLQFLIQYYNGEERAKGNILERFSAQQFPDLHSELNLSSLELGDSALYFCASSVYQGGEETQYFGPGTRLLVL.